These 5 T cell receptor beta chains were sequenced from one sample in a study of T cell repertoires in cytomegalovirus infection. TCRdb re-called the reads with MiXCR, one entry per CDR3 protein. The sample lists some 160,000 distinct CDR3 sequences, under 20% occurring once. Sequenced input: CD8+ T cells from PBMCs. The receptors stem from a human donor in good health (CMV status not recorded). Some clones in this sample may be carry-over from other donors' samples.

This clonotype has a handful of counts. The rearrangement joins TRBV2 to TRBJ1-4; 9 positions match TRBD1. CDR3 size: 15 residues. Trimming removed 7 bases from V and 5 bases from J; junction bases left unmatched: 8. CDR1 SNHLY and CDR2 FYNNEI come from the germline V gene. Here the CDR3 reads CASNLGTGRNEKLFF. CDR3 bases: TGTGCCAGCAACCTCGGGACAGGGAGAAATGAAAAACTGTTTTTT.

This clonotype appeared once. The chain is built from TRBV4-3 and TRBJ2-1; TRBD2 matches 9 bases. Trimming took 0 bases from V and 4 from J; bases not matched to a gene: 4. The germline V gene has CDR1 LGHNA and CDR2 YSLEER. The CDR3 covers 16 residues. CDR3 protein: CASSQDLAGGYNEQFF. CDR3 bases: TGCGCCAGCAGCCAAGATCTTGCGGGAGGGTACAATGAGCAGTTCTTC.

This sequence joins TRBV15 and TRBJ2-7; D is undetermined. The CDR3 sequence is 13 residues long. The V end was cut by 1 base, the J end by 2 bases, with 6 bases between. Germline V gene lookup returns CDR1 LNHNV and CDR2 YYDKDF (reference sequence). DNA of the CDR3: TGTGCCACCAGCAGAGCTAGGACCTACGAGCAGTACTTC. Translating it yields CATSRARTYEQYF. Drawing the rest from reference TRBV15 and TRBJ2-7, the complete variable domain is DAMVIQNPRYQVTQFGKPVTLSCSQTLNHNVMYWYQQKSSQAPKLLFHYYDKDFNNEADTPDNFQSRRPNTSFCFLDIRSPGLGDTAMYLCATSRARTYEQYFGPGTRLTVT.

The CDR3 region is CASSATENTEAFF. CDR3 in DNA: TGTGCCAGCAGTGCAACGGAGAACACTGAAGCTTTCTTT. The J gene is TRBJ1-1, the V gene TRBV2; no definite D call. Germline values: CDR1 SNHLY, CDR2 FYNNEI. This CDR3 contains 13 residues. The ends were cut back, 4 bases at V and 1 base at J, with 7 bases in the middle.

This clonotype was seen ten or more times. The chain links TRBV5-6 to TRBJ1-1, with no clear D. Trimming removed 0 bases from V and 1 base from J, with 7 bases in between. Germline CDR1 and CDR2: SGHDT and YYEEEE. The CDR3 consists of 14 residues. The CDR3 spells CASSLGTANTEAFF. CDR3 nucleotides: TGTGCCAGCAGCTTGGGGACGGCGAACACTGAAGCTTTCTTT.